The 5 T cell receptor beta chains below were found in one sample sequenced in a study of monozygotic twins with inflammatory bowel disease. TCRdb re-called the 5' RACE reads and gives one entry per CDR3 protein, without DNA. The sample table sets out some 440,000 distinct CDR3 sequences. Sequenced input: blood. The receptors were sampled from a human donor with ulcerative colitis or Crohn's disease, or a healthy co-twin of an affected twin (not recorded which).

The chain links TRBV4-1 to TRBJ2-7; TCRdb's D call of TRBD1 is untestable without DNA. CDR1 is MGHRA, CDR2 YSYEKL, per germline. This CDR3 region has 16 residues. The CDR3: CASSANYGQGSYEQYF.

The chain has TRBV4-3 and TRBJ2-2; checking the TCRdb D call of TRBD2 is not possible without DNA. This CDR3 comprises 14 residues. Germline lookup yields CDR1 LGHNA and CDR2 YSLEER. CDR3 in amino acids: CASSQDPRAGELFF.

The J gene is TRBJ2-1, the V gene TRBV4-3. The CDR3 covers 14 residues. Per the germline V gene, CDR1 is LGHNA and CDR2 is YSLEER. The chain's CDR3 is CASSPRPDYNEQFF.

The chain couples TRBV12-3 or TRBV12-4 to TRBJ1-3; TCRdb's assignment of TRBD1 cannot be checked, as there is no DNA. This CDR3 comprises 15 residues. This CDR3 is CASSHTGVDGNTIYF.

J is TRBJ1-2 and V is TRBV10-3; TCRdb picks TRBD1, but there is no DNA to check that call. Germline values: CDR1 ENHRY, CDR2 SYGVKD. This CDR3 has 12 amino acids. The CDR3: CAISDRDYGYTF.